Presented here are 23 T cell receptor beta chains from one specimen sequenced in a study of cytomegalovirus exposure and HLA in healthy donors. Vbeta (60) and Jbeta (13) primers were used in the PCR. Only in-frame clones appear in the TCRdb table, and some are missing; sequencing was by immunoSEQ multiplex PCR. The data show some 97,000 clones, with roughly three quarters seen just once and under 5% held by the top ten. Sequencing input: PBMCs. The receptors were sampled from a female donor in good health and CMV-seropositive.

This clone was recorded only once. The rearrangement links TRBV18 to TRBJ2-5, with TRBD2 matching 7 bases. This CDR3 has 16 amino acids. The trim removed 0 bases at V and 1 base at J, leaving 5 bases unmatched. Germline V gives CDR1 KGHSH, CDR2 LQKENI. CDR3 DNA sequence: TGTGCCAGCTCACCACCGGGGAGGGGCACCCAAGAGACCCAGTACTTC. Translation: CASSPPGRGTQETQYF.

The chain links TRBV6-5 to TRBJ1-5, with unresolved D. Deletions cut 2 bases from V and 4 bases from J, with 9 bases between. CDR1 is MNHEY and CDR2 is SVGAGI in the germline V gene. There are 14 residues in the CDR3. The CDR3 DNA reads as TGTGCCAGCAGTTACGACGGAGAGAATCAGCCCCAGCATTTT. Translation gives CASSYDGENQPQHF.

CDR3 bases: TGTGCCAGTAGTATGTGGGACAGCCCCTCGTTGTACTTC. Its protein is CASSMWDSPSLYF. The chain employs TRBV19 and TRBJ2-7, with 7 bases matching TRBD1. Trimming took 3 bases from V and 12 from J; bases not matched to a gene: 11. The CDR3 has 13 residues. Germline V gives CDR1 LNHDA, CDR2 SQIVND (reference sequence).

J is TRBJ2-1 and V is TRBV4-3; 9 bases agree with TRBD1. The V gene's germline CDR1 is LGHNA and CDR2 YSLEER. After removal of 5 bases from V and 5 bases from J, the junction contained 7 bases not matched to a gene. The CDR3 loop spans 15 amino acids. The CDR3 reads CASSEPGQGHNEQFF. The CDR3 bases are TGCGCCAGCAGCGAACCGGGACAGGGCCACAATGAGCAGTTCTTC.

The genes are TRBV19 and TRBJ2-1, with no clear D. CDR3 size: 12 residues. V was shortened by 0 bases and J by 10 bases, with 7 bases between the two germline ends. CDR1 and CDR2 (germline): LNHDA, SQIVND (reference sequence). As DNA, the CDR3 is TGTGCCAGTAGTATAGAACGGCGGGAGCAGTTCTTC. It codes for CASSIERREQFF.

The chain carries TRBV18 and TRBJ2-7, with D maybe TRBD2 (6 bases). The CDR3 consists of 16 residues. Trimming removed 3 bases from V and 6 bases from J, with 21 bases in between. Germline lookup yields CDR1 KGHSH and CDR2 LQKENI. The CDR3, as DNA: TGTGCCAGCTCACCTAATCGGGGGAGAAGGGAAAGCGAGCAGTACTTC. It is translated as CASSPNRGRRESEQYF. The full variable domain, with the rest looked up from reference TRBV18 and TRBJ2-7, is NAGVMQNPRHLVRRRGQEARLRCSPMKGHSHVYWYRQLPEEGLKFMVYLQKENIIDESGMPKERFSAEFPKEGPSILRIQQVVRGDSAAYFCASSPNRGRRESEQYFGPGTRLTVT.

The rearrangement links TRBV7-2 to TRBJ2-7; TRBD2 aligns across 7 bases. CDR3 length equals 15 residues. Per germline, CDR1 SGHTA and CDR2 FQGNSA. Trimming at V came to 2 bases and at J to 0 bases, leaving 4 bases not matched to a gene. The CDR3, as DNA: TGTGCCAGCAGCTTACAGAGCGGGGTCTCCTACGAGCAGTACTTC. Protein sequence: CASSLQSGVSYEQYF. Based on the CDR3 plus reference TRBV7-2 and TRBJ2-7, the full variable domain is GAGVSQSPSNKVTEKGKDVELRCDPISGHTALYWYRQSLGQGLEFLIYFQGNSAPDKSGLPSDRFSAERTGGSVSTLTIQRTQQEDSAVYLCASSLQSGVSYEQYFGPGTRLTVT.

The CDR3 DNA is TGTGCCAGCAGTTTAGCCGGGGGGACGCAGTATTTT. Encoded protein: CASSLAGGTQYF. This chain links TRBV27 with TRBJ2-3; 7 bases are shared with TRBD2. The junction had 2 bases not matched to a gene; V was cut back by 2 bases and J by 9 bases. Germline CDR1 MNHEY, CDR2 SMNVEV (reference sequence). The CDR3 length is 12 residues.

The V gene is TRBV7-8, the J gene TRBJ1-2, with 8 bases identical to TRBD1. The CDR3 has 15 residues. The germline CDR1 and CDR2 sequences are SGHVS and FQNEAQ. The ends lost 0 bases at V and 8 bases at J; junction bases unmatched: 8. The CDR3 loop is CASSLATGQGYGYTF. The CDR3 DNA sequence: TGTGCCAGCAGCTTAGCTACCGGACAGGGCTACGGCTACACCTTC.

The rearrangement joins TRBV4-2 to TRBJ2-6, with TRBD1 matching over 8 bases. V shed 8 bases and J 2 bases; nucleotides not matched to a gene: 5. Germline V gene sequence: CDR1 LGHNA, CDR2 YNFKEQ. CDR3 length: 15 residues. CDR3 in DNA: TGTGCCAGCGCCCAGGACAGGGCTGGGGCCAACGTCCTGACTTTC. Amino acids: CASAQDRAGANVLTF.

The gene calls are TRBV19 and TRBJ2-1; 13 bases agree with TRBD2. V shed 5 bases and J 0 bases; nucleotides not matched to a gene: 7. CDR1 and CDR2 (germline): LNHDA, SQIVND (reference sequence). The CDR3 spans 18 residues. CDR3 protein: CASSLRLAGGSSYNEQFF. The CDR3 nucleotides read TGTGCCAGTAGTCTACGACTAGCGGGGGGAAGCTCCTACAATGAGCAGTTCTTC.

The rearrangement links TRBV5-1 to TRBJ2-1; TRBD2 matches 11 bases. CDR3 size: 17 residues. Germline trimming cut 6 bases from V and 0 bases from J; bases unmatched to any gene: 8. Germline assignment: CDR1 SGHRS and CDR2 YFSETQ. CDR3 sequence (DNA): TGCGCCAGCACCCCCGGGACTAGCGGCAGCTCCTACAATGAGCAGTTCTTC. This encodes CASTPGTSGSSYNEQFF. The full variable domain, with the rest looked up from reference TRBV5-1 and TRBJ2-1, is KAGVTQTPRYLIKTRGQQVTLSCSPISGHRSVSWYQQTPGQGLQFLFEYFSETQRNKGNFPGRFSGRQFSNSRSEMNVSTLELGDSALYLCASTPGTSGSSYNEQFFGPGTRLTVL.

This chain connects TRBV27 to TRBJ2-1, with 7 bases lining up with TRBD1. The germline CDR1 and CDR2 sequences are MNHEY and SMNVEV (reference sequence). The CDR3 is 13 amino acids. The ends lost 6 bases at V and 4 bases at J; junction bases unmatched: 3. The CDR3 DNA sequence: TGTGCCAGCAGCGTACAGGGGTACAATGAGCAGTTCTTC. Translating it yields CASSVQGYNEQFF.

The chain uses TRBV11-2 and TRBJ2-2, with 9 bases that match TRBD2. The CDR3 extends over 18 amino acids. V trimming: 5 bases; J trimming: 4 bases; junction bases outside the gene matches: 14. Germline V gene sequence: CDR1 SGHAT, CDR2 FQNNGV. CDR3 in amino acids: CASSHRGSGSGITGELFF. For the CDR3, the DNA is TGTGCCAGCAGCCACCGGGGTAGCGGGAGCGGGATCACCGGGGAGCTGTTTTTT.

A few counts support this clone. The CDR3 DNA reads TGTGCCACCAGCGAGTCGTACCGGGCGGGAACTAAGAAATACGAGCAGTACTTC. This gives the protein CATSESYRAGTKKYEQYF. The rearrangement links TRBV15 to TRBJ2-7, with TRBD2 as a possible D gene (6 bases). CDR1 and CDR2 from the germline V gene are LNHNV and YYDKDF (reference sequence). The CDR3 is 18 amino acids. Trimming shortened V by 5 bases and J by 4 bases, and 27 bases separated the two germline ends.

This sequence joins TRBV20-1 and TRBJ2-5; TRBD2 agrees at 8 bases. Germline assignment: CDR1 DFQATT and CDR2 SNEGSKA (reference sequence). CDR3 length: 11 amino acids. The CDR3 region has the DNA TGCGGGGGACTAGTATCGGAGACCCAGTACTTC. This gives the protein CGGLVSETQYF.

Regarding this clone: Germline and junction disagree at one end, which may indicate a read error. This chain's CDR3 is CASSSTGGSTDTRYF. The CDR3 region has the DNA TGTGCCAGCAGTTCGACAGGGGGGAGCACAGATACGCGGTATTTT. The rearrangement links TRBV6-6 to TRBJ2-3; 9 nucleotides agree with TRBD1. Germline V lookup: CDR1 MNHNY, CDR2 SVGAGI (reference sequence). The CDR3 has 15 amino acids.

This clone was counted between two and nine times. The chain couples TRBV7-2 to TRBJ2-7; TRBD2 agrees at 10 bases. V lost 5 bases and J lost 3; bases outside the gene matches: 16. The CDR3 loop spans 18 amino acids. Germline assignment: CDR1 SGHTA and CDR2 FQGNSA. CDR3 amino acids: CASSQEASGGSQVYEQYF. In DNA form, the CDR3 reads TGTGCCAGCAGCCAAGAGGCTAGCGGGGGATCCCAAGTCTACGAGCAGTACTTC.

The chain has TRBV6-6 and TRBJ1-3; no firm D call. There are 15 residues in the CDR3. V was trimmed by 0 bases and J by 1 base, leaving 7 bases between them. CDR1 and CDR2 (germline): MNHNY, SVGAGI (reference sequence). The CDR3 nucleotides are TGTGCCAGCAGTTACTCCCGAGCGTCTGGAAACACCATATATTTT. It is translated as CASSYSRASGNTIYF.

The J gene is TRBJ1-3, the V gene TRBV6-5; a possible D gene is TRBD1 (6 bases). V was clipped by 5 bases and J by 2 bases, with 13 bases between them. The germline V gene has CDR1 MNHEY and CDR2 SVGAGI. This CDR3 spans 15 amino acids. CDR3 DNA sequence: TGTGCCAGCAGTCCCGACAGGTTCACTGGAAACACCATATATTTT. Its protein is CASSPDRFTGNTIYF.

The chain couples TRBV7-9 to TRBJ2-1; D perhaps matches TRBD1 (6 bases). CDR3 length equals 14 residues. V lost 6 bases to trimming and J lost 6 bases, with 15 bases between them. The germline V gene has CDR1 SEHNR and CDR2 FQNEAQ (reference sequence). The CDR3 DNA reads TGTGCCAGCAGGACCAATCAGGGGCGCAATGAGCAGTTCTTC. Its translation is CASRTNQGRNEQFF.

The chain joins TRBV15 to TRBJ2-3; possible D gene TRBD2, 6 bases. Deletions cut 1 base from V and 4 bases from J, with 15 bases between. Germline CDR1 and CDR2: LNHNV and YYDKDF (reference sequence). CDR3 length: 16 amino acids. The CDR3 sequence is CATSRVRAGGADTQYF. CDR3 sequence (DNA): TGTGCCACCAGCAGAGTAAGGGCGGGCGGGGCAGATACGCAGTATTTT.

This rearrangement joins TRBV7-2 to TRBJ1-3; D remains ambiguous. The CDR3 consists of 16 residues. Per the germline V gene, CDR1 is SGHTA and CDR2 is FQGNSA. Trimming left V 6 bases short and J 0 bases short, with 15 bases between. CDR3 nucleotide sequence: TGTGCCAGCAGTTTATCCCCAGGCTACTCTGGAAACACCATATATTTT. Translating gives CASSLSPGYSGNTIYF.